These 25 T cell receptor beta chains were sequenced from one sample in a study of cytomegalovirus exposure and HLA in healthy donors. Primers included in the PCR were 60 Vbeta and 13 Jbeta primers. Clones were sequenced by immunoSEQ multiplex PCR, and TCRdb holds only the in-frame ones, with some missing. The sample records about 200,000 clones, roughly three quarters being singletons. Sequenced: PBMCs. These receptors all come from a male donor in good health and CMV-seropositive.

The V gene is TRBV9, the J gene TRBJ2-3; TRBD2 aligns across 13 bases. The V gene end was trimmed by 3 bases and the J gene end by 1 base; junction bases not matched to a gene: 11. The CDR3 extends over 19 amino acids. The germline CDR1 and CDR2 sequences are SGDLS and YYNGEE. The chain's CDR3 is CASSATTSGRAGGTDTQYF. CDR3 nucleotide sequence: TGTGCCAGCAGCGCAACCACTAGCGGGAGGGCCGGCGGCACAGATACGCAGTATTTT.

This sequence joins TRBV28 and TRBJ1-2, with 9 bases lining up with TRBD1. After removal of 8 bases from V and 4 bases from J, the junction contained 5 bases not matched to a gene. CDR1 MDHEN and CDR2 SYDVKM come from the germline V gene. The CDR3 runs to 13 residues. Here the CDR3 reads CASGTGRAYGYTF. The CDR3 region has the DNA TGTGCCAGCGGGACAGGGAGGGCCTATGGCTACACCTTC.

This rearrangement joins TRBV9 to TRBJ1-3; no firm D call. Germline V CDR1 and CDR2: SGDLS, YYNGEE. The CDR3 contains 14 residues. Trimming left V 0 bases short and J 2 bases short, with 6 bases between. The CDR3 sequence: CASSVGSTGNTIYF. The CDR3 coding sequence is TGTGCCAGCAGCGTAGGTTCCACTGGAAACACCATATATTTT.

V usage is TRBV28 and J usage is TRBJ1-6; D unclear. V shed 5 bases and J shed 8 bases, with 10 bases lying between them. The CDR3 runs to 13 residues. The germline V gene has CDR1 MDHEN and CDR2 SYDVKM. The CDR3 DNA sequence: TGTGCCAGCAGTCCTACAGCAGATTCACCCCTCCACTTT. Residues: CASSPTADSPLHF.

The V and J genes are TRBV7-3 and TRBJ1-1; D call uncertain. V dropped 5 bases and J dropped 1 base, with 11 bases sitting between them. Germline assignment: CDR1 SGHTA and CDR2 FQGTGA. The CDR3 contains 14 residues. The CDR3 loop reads CASSPSSGNTEAFF. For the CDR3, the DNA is TGTGCCAGCAGCCCATCGTCCGGGAACACTGAAGCTTTCTTT.

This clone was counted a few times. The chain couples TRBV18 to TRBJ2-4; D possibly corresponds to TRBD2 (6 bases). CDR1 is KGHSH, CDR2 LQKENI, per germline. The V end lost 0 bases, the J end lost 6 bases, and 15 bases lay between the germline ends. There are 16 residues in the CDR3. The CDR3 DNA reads TGTGCCAGCTCACCACCGATGGGGGGAGTCACAAACATTCAGTACTTC. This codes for CASSPPMGGVTNIQYF.

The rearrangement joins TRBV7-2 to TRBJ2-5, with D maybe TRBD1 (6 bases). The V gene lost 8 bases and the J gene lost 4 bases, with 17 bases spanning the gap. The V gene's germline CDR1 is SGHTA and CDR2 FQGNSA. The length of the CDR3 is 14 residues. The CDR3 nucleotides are TGTGCCAGCCCCCAAACAGGGCAGGGAGAGACCCAGTACTTC. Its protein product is CASPQTGQGETQYF.

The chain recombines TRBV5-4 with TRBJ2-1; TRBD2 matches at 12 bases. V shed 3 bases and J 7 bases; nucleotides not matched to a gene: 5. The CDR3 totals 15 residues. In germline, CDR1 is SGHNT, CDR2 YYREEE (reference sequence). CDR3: CASSYLAGGGNEQFF. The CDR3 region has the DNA TGTGCCAGCAGCTATCTAGCGGGGGGGGGAAATGAGCAGTTCTTC.

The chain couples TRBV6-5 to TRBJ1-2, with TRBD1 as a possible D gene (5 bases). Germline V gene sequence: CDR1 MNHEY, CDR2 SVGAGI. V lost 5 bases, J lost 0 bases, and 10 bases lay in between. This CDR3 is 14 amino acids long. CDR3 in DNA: TGTGCCAGCAGTATGGGGCCTACTAACTATGGCTACACCTTC. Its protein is CASSMGPTNYGYTF.

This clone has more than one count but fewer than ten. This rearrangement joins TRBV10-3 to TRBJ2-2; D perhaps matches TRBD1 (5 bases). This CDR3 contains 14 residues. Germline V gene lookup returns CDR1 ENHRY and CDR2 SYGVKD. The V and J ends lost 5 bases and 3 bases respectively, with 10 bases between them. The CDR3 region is CAISHTGYTGELFF. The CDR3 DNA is TGTGCCATCAGTCACACAGGATACACCGGGGAGCTGTTTTTT.

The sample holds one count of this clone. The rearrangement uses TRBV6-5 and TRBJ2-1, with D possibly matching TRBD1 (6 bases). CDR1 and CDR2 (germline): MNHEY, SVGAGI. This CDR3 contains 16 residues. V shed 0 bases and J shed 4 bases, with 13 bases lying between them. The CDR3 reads CASSYSTGLRYNEQFF. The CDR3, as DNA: TGTGCCAGCAGTTACTCAACAGGGTTAAGGTACAATGAGCAGTTCTTC.

The CDR3 here is CAWSAGEDIQYF. In nucleotides, the CDR3 is TGTGCCTGGAGTGCGGGGGAAGACATTCAGTACTTC. The chain uses TRBV30 and TRBJ2-4, with D maybe TRBD2 (6 bases). Germline loops: CDR1 GTSNPN, CDR2 SVGIG (reference sequence). Trimming left V 1 base short and J 8 bases short, with 9 bases between. The CDR3 loop spans 12 amino acids.

The CDR3 DNA follows: TGTGCCAGCAGTTTCCAGGGGAACACTGAAGCTTTCTTT. Translation: CASSFQGNTEAFF. The rearrangement links TRBV27 to TRBJ1-1; D is perhaps TRBD1 (5 bases). CDR3 length: 13 residues. Germline CDR1 MNHEY, CDR2 SMNVEV (reference sequence). Trimming took 3 bases from V and 1 from J, leaving 6 bases between them.

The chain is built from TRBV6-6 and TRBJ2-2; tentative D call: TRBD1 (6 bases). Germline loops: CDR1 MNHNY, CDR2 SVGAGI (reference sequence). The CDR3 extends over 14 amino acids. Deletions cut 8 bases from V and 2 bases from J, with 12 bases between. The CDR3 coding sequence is TGTGCCAGCCGGGCAGGGGCCAACACCGGGGAGCTGTTTTTT. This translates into CASRAGANTGELFF.

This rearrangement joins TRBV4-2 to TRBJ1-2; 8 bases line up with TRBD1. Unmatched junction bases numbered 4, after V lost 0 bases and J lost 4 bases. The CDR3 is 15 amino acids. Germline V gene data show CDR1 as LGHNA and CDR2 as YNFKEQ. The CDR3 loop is CASSQDLGQGYGYTF. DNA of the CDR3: TGTGCCAGCAGCCAAGACCTAGGACAGGGCTATGGCTACACCTTC.

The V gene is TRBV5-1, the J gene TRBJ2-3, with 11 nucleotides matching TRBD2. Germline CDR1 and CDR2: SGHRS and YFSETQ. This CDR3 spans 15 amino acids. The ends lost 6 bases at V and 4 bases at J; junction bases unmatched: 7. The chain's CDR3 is CASKVAGGPADTQYF. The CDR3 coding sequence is TGCGCCAGCAAGGTAGCGGGAGGGCCAGCAGATACGCAGTATTTT.

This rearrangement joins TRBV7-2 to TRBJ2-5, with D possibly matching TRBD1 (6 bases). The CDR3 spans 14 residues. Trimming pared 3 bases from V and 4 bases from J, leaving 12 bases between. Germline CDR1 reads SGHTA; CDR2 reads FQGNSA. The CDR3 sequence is CASSFQTGGETQYF. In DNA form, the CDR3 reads TGTGCCAGCAGCTTTCAGACAGGTGGAGAGACCCAGTACTTC. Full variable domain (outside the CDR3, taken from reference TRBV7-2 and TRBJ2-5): GAGVSQSPSNKVTEKGKDVELRCDPISGHTALYWYRQSLGQGLEFLIYFQGNSAPDKSGLPSDRFSAERTGGSVSTLTIQRTQQEDSAVYLCASSFQTGGETQYFGPGTRLLVL.

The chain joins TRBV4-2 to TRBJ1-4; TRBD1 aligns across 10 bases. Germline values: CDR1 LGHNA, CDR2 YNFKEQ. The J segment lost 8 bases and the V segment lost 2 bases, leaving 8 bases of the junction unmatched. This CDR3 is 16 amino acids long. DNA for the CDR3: TGTGCCAGCAGCCAATCACCGGGACAGGGGATCGAAAAACTGTTTTTT. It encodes CASSQSPGQGIEKLFF.

CDR3 residues: CASSQVAGGAEQYF. In DNA, the CDR3 is TGTGCCAGCAGCCAAGTAGCGGGAGGTGCCGAGCAGTACTTC. The chain is built from TRBV4-2 and TRBJ2-7; 10 bases are shared with TRBD2. The CDR3 length is 14 residues. Germline lookup yields CDR1 LGHNA and CDR2 YNFKEQ. V lost 1 base and J lost 6; bases outside the gene matches: 3.

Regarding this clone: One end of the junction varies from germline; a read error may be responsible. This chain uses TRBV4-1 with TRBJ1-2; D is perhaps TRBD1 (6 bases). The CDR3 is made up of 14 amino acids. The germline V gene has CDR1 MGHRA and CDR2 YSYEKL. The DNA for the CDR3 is TGCGCCAGCAACCAAGAGGGGGGTGGTGCGGGCTACACCTTC. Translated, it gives CASNQEGGGAGYTF.

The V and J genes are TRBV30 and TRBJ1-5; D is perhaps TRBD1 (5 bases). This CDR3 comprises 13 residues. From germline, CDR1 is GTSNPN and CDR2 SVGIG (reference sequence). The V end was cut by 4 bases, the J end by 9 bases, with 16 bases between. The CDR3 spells CAWKGEGTGPQHF. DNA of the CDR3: TGTGCCTGGAAAGGGGAAGGCACAGGGCCCCAGCATTTT.

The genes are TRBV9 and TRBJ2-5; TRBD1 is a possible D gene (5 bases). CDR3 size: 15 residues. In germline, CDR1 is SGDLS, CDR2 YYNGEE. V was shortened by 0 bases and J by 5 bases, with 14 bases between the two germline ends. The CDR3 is CASSVAVGPMETQYF. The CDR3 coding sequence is TGTGCCAGCAGCGTAGCGGTGGGGCCTATGGAGACCCAGTACTTC. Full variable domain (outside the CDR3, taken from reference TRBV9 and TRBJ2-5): DSGVTQTPKHLITATGQRVTLRCSPRSGDLSVYWYQQSLDQGLQFLIQYYNGEERAKGNILERFSAQQFPDLHSELNLSSLELGDSALYFCASSVAVGPMETQYFGPGTRLLVL.

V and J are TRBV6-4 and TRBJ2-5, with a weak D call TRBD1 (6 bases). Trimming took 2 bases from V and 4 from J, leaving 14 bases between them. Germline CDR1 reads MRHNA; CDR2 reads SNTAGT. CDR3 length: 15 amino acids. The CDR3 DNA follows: TGTGCCAGCAGTGACCGCCCAGGGGCGAGAGAGACCCAGTACTTC. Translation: CASSDRPGARETQYF.

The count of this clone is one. The CDR3 loop is CAISPRSSETQYF. CDR3 bases: TGTGCCATCAGTCCACGTAGCTCGGAGACCCAGTACTTC. J is TRBJ2-5 and V is TRBV10-3; D is ambiguous. This CDR3 contains 13 residues. The germline V gene encodes CDR1 ENHRY and CDR2 SYGVKD. Between the trimmed V and J ends, which lost 5 bases and 5 bases, there was a span of 12 bases.

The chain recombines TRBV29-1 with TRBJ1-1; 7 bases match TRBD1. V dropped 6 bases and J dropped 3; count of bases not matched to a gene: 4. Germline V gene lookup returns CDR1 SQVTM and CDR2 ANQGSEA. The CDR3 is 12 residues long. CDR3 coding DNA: TGCAGCGTCGAGGACAGGTACACTGAAGCTTTCTTT. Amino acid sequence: CSVEDRYTEAFF. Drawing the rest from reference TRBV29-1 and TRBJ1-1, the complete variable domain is SAVISQKPSRDICQRGTSLTIQCQVDSQVTMMFWYRQQPGQSLTLIATANQGSEATYESGFVIDKFPISRPNLTFSTLTVSNMSPEDSSIYLCSVEDRYTEAFFGQGTRLTVV.